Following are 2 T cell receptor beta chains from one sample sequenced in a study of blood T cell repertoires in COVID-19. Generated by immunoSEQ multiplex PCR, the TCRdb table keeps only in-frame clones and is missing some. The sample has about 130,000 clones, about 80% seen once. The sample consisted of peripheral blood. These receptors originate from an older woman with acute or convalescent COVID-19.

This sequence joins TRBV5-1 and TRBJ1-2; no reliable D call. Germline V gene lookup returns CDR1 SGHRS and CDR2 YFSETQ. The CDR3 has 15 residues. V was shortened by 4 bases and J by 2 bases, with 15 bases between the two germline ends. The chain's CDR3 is CASSPDYGYNYGYTF. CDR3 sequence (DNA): TGCGCCAGCAGCCCGGACTATGGCTACAACTATGGCTACACCTTC.

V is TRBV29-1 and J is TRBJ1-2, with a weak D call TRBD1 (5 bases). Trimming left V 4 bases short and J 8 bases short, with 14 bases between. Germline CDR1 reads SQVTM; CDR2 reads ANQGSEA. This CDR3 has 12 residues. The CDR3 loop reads CSVGWGEEGYTF. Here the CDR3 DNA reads TGCAGCGTTGGATGGGGGGAAGAAGGCTACACCTTC.